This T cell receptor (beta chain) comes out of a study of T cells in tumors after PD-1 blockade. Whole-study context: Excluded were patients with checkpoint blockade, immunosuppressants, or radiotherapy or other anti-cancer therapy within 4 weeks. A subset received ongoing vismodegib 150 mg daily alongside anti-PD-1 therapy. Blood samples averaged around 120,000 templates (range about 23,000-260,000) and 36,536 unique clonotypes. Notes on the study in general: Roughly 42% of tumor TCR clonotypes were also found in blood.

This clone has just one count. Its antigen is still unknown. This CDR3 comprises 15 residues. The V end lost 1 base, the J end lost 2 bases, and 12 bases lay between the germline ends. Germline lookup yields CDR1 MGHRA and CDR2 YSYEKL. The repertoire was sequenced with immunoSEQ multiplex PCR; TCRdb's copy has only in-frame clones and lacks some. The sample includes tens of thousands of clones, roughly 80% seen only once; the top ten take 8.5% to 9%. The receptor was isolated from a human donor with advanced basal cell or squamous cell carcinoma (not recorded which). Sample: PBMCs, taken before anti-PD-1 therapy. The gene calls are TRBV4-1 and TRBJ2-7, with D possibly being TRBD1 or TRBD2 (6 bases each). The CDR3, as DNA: TGCGCCAGCAGCCAAGCCCCGGGGGCCGCCTACGAGCAGTACTTC. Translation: CASSQAPGAAYEQYF.